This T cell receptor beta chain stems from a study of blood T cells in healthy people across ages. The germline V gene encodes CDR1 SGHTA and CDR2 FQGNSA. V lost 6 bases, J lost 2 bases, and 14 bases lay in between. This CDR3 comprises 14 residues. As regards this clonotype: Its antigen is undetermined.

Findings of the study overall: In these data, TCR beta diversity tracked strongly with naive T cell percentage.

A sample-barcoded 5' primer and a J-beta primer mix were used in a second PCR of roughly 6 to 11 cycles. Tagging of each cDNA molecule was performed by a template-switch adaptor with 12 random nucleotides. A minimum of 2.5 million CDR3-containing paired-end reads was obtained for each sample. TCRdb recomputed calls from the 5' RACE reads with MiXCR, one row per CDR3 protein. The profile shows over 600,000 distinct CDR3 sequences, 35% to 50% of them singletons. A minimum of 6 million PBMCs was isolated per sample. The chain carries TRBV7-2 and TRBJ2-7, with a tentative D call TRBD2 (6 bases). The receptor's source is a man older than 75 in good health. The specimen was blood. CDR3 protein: CASRFSGTAYEQYF. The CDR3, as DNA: TGTGCCAGCAGGTTCAGTGGGACTGCCTACGAGCAGTACTTC.